Listed here are 10 T cell receptor beta chains from one sample, sequenced in a study of regulatory T cells in long-lasting Graves disease. The time point is: newly diagnosed GD, antithyroid drugs for less than 3 months. Extracted RNA from PBMCs served as the source of the TCR library. The TCR beta library used iRepertoire HTBI primers with Arm-PCR amplification of CDR3. TCRdb itself ran the multiplex PCR reads through MiXCR, one entry per CDR3 protein. Found here are 350,000 to 550,000 distinct CDR3 sequences, 13% to 15% of them singletons; the top ten hold roughly a sixth. A further study also used this sample, focusing on T cells in Graves' hyperthyroidism and ophthalmopathy.

The source material was peripheral blood mononuclear cells (PBMCs), sampled at new diagnosis, from a patient treated with antithyroid drugs. These receptors all come from a woman in her 50s with Graves disease.

Comments on this clonotype: With a much larger clone just one base away, this may be a read error. The gene calls are TRBV9 and TRBJ1-1; no definite D call. CDR3 size: 14 residues. CDR1 SGDLS and CDR2 YYNGEE come from the germline V gene. CDR3 coding DNA: TGTGTCAGCAGCGTAGATGGGGAGAACACTGAAGCTTTCTTT. This sequence encodes CVSSVDGENTEAFF.

This clonotype was picked up many times. The chain has TRBV7-9 and TRBJ2-1, with 10 bases aligning to TRBD2. With 3 bases clipped from V and 3 bases from J, the junction kept 2 bases outside the gene matches. The CDR3 loop spans 15 amino acids. Germline loops: CDR1 SEHNR, CDR2 FQNEAQ (reference sequence). The CDR3, as DNA: TGTGCCAGCAGCTTCAGCGGGAGGGGCTACAATGAGCAGTTCTTC. Translated, it gives CASSFSGRGYNEQFF.

The rearrangement uses TRBV19 and TRBJ2-3, with no clear D. V lost 4 bases, J lost 1 base, and 18 bases lay in between. The germline V gene encodes CDR1 LNHDA and CDR2 SQIVND (reference sequence). The CDR3 length is 17 residues. CDR3 loop: CASSKLDGSTGTDTQYF. The DNA for the CDR3 is TGTGCCAGTAGTAAACTGGACGGATCAACCGGCACAGATACGCAGTATTTT.

This clonotype was counted at least ten times. The rearrangement joins TRBV4-1 to TRBJ2-7; D unclear. The CDR3 is made up of 14 amino acids. V lost 0 bases and J 0 bases, leaving 6 bases between the germline ends. The germline V gene has CDR1 MGHRA and CDR2 YSYEKL. Here the CDR3 DNA reads TGCGCCAGCAGCCAAGAGATGTACTCCTACGAGCAGTACTTC. Protein product: CASSQEMYSYEQYF.

This clonotype was counted a few times. The chain combines TRBV10-3 with TRBJ2-7, with D perhaps matching TRBD1 or TRBD2 (6 bases each). V was clipped by 2 bases and J by 0 bases, with 11 bases between them. This CDR3 has 15 residues. The germline gives CDR1 ENHRY, CDR2 SYGVKD. Here the CDR3 reads CAISEPGGHSYEQYF. The CDR3 DNA sequence: TGTGCCATCAGTGAGCCCGGGGGACACTCCTACGAGCAGTACTTC.

This clonotype came up many times. V is TRBV2 and J is TRBJ2-3, with D perhaps matching TRBD1 (6 bases). The V end was cut by 1 base, the J end by 7 bases, with 9 bases between. CDR1 and CDR2 (germline): SNHLY, FYNNEI. The CDR3 is 13 residues long. The CDR3 here is CASSEGRGNTQYF. The CDR3 nucleotides are TGTGCCAGCAGTGAAGGCAGGGGAAATACGCAGTATTTT.

Details on this clonotype: A much larger clone differs by one base, so this may be a read error. In this CDR3 the conserved last residue, phenylalanine or tryptophan, is missing, so a read error is likely. This chain joins TRBV28 and TRBJ2-1; TRBD2 matches at 7 bases. V lost 10 bases, J lost 9 bases, and 18 bases stayed unmatched. The CDR3 runs 15 residues. The germline V gene encodes CDR1 MDHEN and CDR2 SYDVKM. The CDR3 sequence is CANSQQRGWGGEQFY. DNA for the CDR3: TGTGCCAACTCCCAGCAAAGGGGCTGGGGGGGTGAGCAGTTCTAC.

This clonotype appeared many times. The rearrangement links TRBV27 to TRBJ1-1; no clear D gene. CDR3 length: 14 amino acids. The V gene lost 2 bases and the J gene lost 0 bases, with 7 bases spanning the gap. CDR1 is MNHEY, CDR2 SMNVEV, per germline (reference sequence). CDR3 coding DNA: TGTGCCAGCAGTTTACGTGTCATGAACACTGAAGCTTTCTTT. Protein product: CASSLRVMNTEAFF.

The chain combines TRBV7-9 with TRBJ1-1; D is unresolved. This CDR3 contains 14 residues. The germline gives CDR1 SEHNR, CDR2 FQNEAQ (reference sequence). Trimming stripped 2 bases from V and 2 bases from J, with 9 bases between. DNA of the CDR3: TGTGCCAGCAGCTTACTTGTGGGTAACACTGAAGCTTTCTTT. Translated: CASSLLVGNTEAFF.

To note about this clonotype: A much larger clone differs by one base, so this may be a read error. The chain recombines TRBV10-3 with TRBJ2-7, with 7 bases aligning to TRBD2. CDR1 and CDR2 from the germline V gene are ENHRY and SYGVKD. The CDR3 length is 13 residues. The trim removed 9 bases at V and 2 bases at J, leaving 7 bases unmatched. DNA for the CDR3: TGTGCCATTGGGTCAGCGGGACCCTACGAGCAGTACTTC. It yields the protein CAIGSAGPYEQYF.